The 21 T cell receptor beta chains below all came from one sample that was sequenced in a study of blood T cell repertoires in COVID-19. TCRdb's copy holds only in-frame clones and misses some; the assay was immunoSEQ multiplex PCR. The sample yields a few hundred thousand clones, around 89% seen once. The sample comprised PBMCs or T cells enriched from blood (not recorded which). The receptors here all came from a young woman with acute COVID-19.

The rearrangement uses TRBV5-1 and TRBJ2-7; a possible D gene is TRBD1 (5 bases). Trimming removed 0 bases at V and 5 bases at J, with 15 bases between. The germline CDR1 and CDR2 sequences are SGHRS and YFSETQ. CDR3 length: 15 residues. CDR3 protein: CASSLAKQERDEQYF. For the CDR3, the DNA is TGCGCCAGCAGCTTGGCCAAACAGGAGAGAGACGAGCAGTACTTC.

The chain combines TRBV6-5 with TRBJ1-5, with D hard to call. Per germline, CDR1 MNHEY and CDR2 SVGAGI. V was shortened by 6 bases and J by 1 base, with 7 bases between the two germline ends. CDR3 size: 13 residues. CDR3: CASSRGSNQPQHF. The CDR3 nucleotides read TGTGCCAGCAGCCGAGGGAGCAATCAGCCCCAGCATTTT.

Regarding this clone: At one end the junction does not follow the germline gene, possibly because of a read error. The chain joins TRBV27 to TRBJ2-7, with 11 bases aligning to TRBD2. Germline V gives CDR1 MNHEY, CDR2 SMNVEV (reference sequence). The CDR3 covers 14 residues. In DNA, the CDR3 is TGTGCCAGCAATTTAGTAGCGGGAGGGCACGAGCAGTACTTC. The encoded protein is CASNLVAGGHEQYF.

The V and J genes are TRBV5-6 and TRBJ2-7; the match to TRBD1 covers 9 bases. From germline, CDR1 is SGHDT and CDR2 YYEEEE. This CDR3 is built from 15 residues. Trimming took 4 bases from V and 2 from J; bases not matched to a gene: 7. CDR3 bases: TGTGCCAGCAGCCCGGCCGGGACAGGGACCTACGAGCAGTACTTC. It codes for CASSPAGTGTYEQYF.

The rearrangement joins TRBV3-1 (or the pseudogene TRBV3-2) to TRBJ2-7, with 10 bases lining up with TRBD2. V was clipped by 5 bases and J by 2 bases; unmatched bases: 3. The CDR3 spans 14 residues. CDR1 is LGHDT, CDR2 YNNKEL, per germline (reference sequence). In DNA form, the CDR3 reads TGTGCCAGCAGCACAGCGGGAGGGCCCTACGAGCAGTACTTC. Amino acids: CASSTAGGPYEQYF.

The chain is built from TRBV19 and TRBJ1-2; D not resolved. V was pared by 7 bases and J by 7 bases, with 13 bases between. Germline CDR1 and CDR2: LNHDA and SQIVND (reference sequence). This CDR3 has 12 residues. CDR3 in amino acids: CASNAGSGGYTF. The CDR3 DNA follows: TGTGCCAGTAATGCTGGGTCGGGTGGCTACACCTTC.

The chain joins TRBV2 to TRBJ1-5; 7 nucleotides agree with TRBD1. The junction had 6 bases not matched to a gene; V was cut back by 4 bases and J by 3 bases. The length of the CDR3 is 15 residues. Germline assignment: CDR1 SNHLY and CDR2 FYNNEI. This CDR3 is CASSALTGINQPQHF. The CDR3 DNA is TGTGCCAGCAGTGCCCTGACAGGGATCAATCAGCCCCAGCATTTT.

The chain links TRBV19 to TRBJ2-4, with D possibly being TRBD1 (5 bases). V shed 5 bases and J shed 3 bases, with 11 bases lying between them. There are 14 residues in the CDR3. The germline CDR1 and CDR2 sequences are LNHDA and SQIVND (reference sequence). CDR3 nucleotide sequence: TGTGCCAGTAGTGTTCAGGGTGGCAAAAACATTCAGTACTTC. It yields the protein CASSVQGGKNIQYF.

This chain links TRBV5-1 with TRBJ1-4; perhaps TRBD1 as D (5 bases). The V and J ends lost 1 base and 3 bases respectively, with 10 bases between them. The germline gives CDR1 SGHRS, CDR2 YFSETQ. The CDR3 length is 15 residues. The CDR3, as DNA: TGCGCCAGCAGCTTGATTGAAGGGGCTAATGAAAAACTGTTTTTT. It codes for CASSLIEGANEKLFF.

The gene calls are TRBV7-9 and TRBJ2-2, with 10 nucleotides matching TRBD2. The V gene's germline CDR1 is SEHNR and CDR2 FQNEAQ (reference sequence). This CDR3 region has 14 residues. The trim removed 7 bases at V and 3 bases at J, leaving 2 bases unmatched. The CDR3 DNA reads as TGTGCCAGCATCGGACTAGCGGACACCGGGGAGCTGTTTTTT. Translated, it gives CASIGLADTGELFF.

The genes are TRBV19 and TRBJ1-1, with D possibly being TRBD1 (6 bases). Trimming removed 8 bases from V and 0 bases from J, with 10 bases in between. Germline V lookup: CDR1 LNHDA, CDR2 SQIVND (reference sequence). This CDR3 has 13 amino acids. CDR3 residues: CASQDRMNTEAFF. CDR3 DNA: TGTGCCAGTCAAGACAGGATGAACACTGAAGCTTTCTTT.

The chain employs TRBV25-1 and TRBJ2-3, with TRBD1 matching over 7 bases. CDR1 MGHDK and CDR2 SYGVNS come from the germline V gene. V lost 6 bases, J lost 3 bases, and 6 bases stayed unmatched. The CDR3 extends over 14 amino acids. The CDR3 sequence is CASRGDSWTDTQYF. Here the CDR3 DNA reads TGTGCCAGCAGGGGGGACAGTTGGACAGATACGCAGTATTTT.

This clone was found a few times. The chain recombines TRBV7-8 with TRBJ2-2, with D possibly being TRBD2 (6 bases). Trimming took 5 bases from V and 5 from J, leaving 18 bases between them. The CDR3 consists of 16 residues. Germline-derived CDR1 and CDR2 are SGHVS and FQNEAQ. CDR3 in DNA: TGTGCCAGCAGCGTACGACTGGAGGGTGGAACCGGGGAGCTGTTTTTT. This encodes CASSVRLEGGTGELFF.

V is TRBV24-1 and J is TRBJ2-1; tentative D call: TRBD2 (5 bases). The germline V and J ends were trimmed by 4 bases and 7 bases, with 10 bases remaining between them. There are 13 residues in the CDR3. Germline-derived CDR1 and CDR2 are KGHDR and SFDVKD. The CDR3 protein is CATSDPTKNEQFF. Here the CDR3 DNA reads TGTGCCACCAGTGACCCGACTAAAAATGAGCAGTTCTTC.

The chain recombines TRBV28 with TRBJ1-2; D not resolved. Deletions cut 3 bases from V and 3 bases from J, with 29 bases between. The germline V gene has CDR1 MDHEN and CDR2 SYDVKM. The CDR3 contains 20 residues. For the CDR3, the DNA is TGTGCCAGCAGTTTCCCCCGGGGAGCATCAGGTTGGACCGGGGACTATGGCTACACCTTC. It yields the protein CASSFPRGASGWTGDYGYTF.

This chain uses TRBV6-1 with TRBJ1-1; TRBD1 matches at 7 bases. Germline V gene lookup returns CDR1 MNHNS and CDR2 SASEGT. V gave up 2 bases and J gave up 10 bases; unmatched junction bases: 13. The CDR3 runs to 15 residues. In nucleotides, the CDR3 is TGTGCCAGCAGTGAAATAGGGACAGTGGGCCCTCGAGCTTTCTTT. Residues: CASSEIGTVGPRAFF.

The gene calls are TRBV27 and TRBJ2-5; TRBD1 agrees at 9 bases. Germline V gene lookup returns CDR1 MNHEY and CDR2 SMNVEV (reference sequence). With 5 bases clipped from V and 7 bases from J, the junction kept 8 bases outside the gene matches. This CDR3 has 14 amino acids. The CDR3 DNA reads as TGTGCCAGCAGTGGGGAGTTGGACAGGGGGACCCAGTACTTC. Translated: CASSGELDRGTQYF.

Only one count was recorded for this clone. Here the CDR3 reads CASSSTVYGYTF. CDR3 DNA sequence: TGTGCCAGCAGTTCGACAGTCTATGGCTACACCTTC. This chain links TRBV6-5 with TRBJ1-2, with D possibly being TRBD1 (5 bases). This CDR3 region has 12 residues. V lost 4 bases and J 4 bases, leaving 7 bases between the germline ends. Germline V gene lookup returns CDR1 MNHEY and CDR2 SVGAGI.

The J gene is TRBJ1-4, the V gene TRBV4-1; D is undetermined. The CDR3 contains 11 residues. Germline V gene sequence: CDR1 MGHRA, CDR2 YSYEKL. V was clipped by 4 bases and J by 6 bases, with 3 bases between them. CDR3 region: CASSPDEKLFF. DNA of the CDR3: TGCGCCAGCAGCCCCGATGAAAAACTGTTTTTT.

V gene TRBV7-3 combines with J gene TRBJ1-2; 7 bases match TRBD1. The CDR3 runs to 17 residues. The V and J ends lost 3 bases and 6 bases, in that order; junction bases with no gene match: 16. Germline loops: CDR1 SGHTA, CDR2 FQGTGA. CDR3 DNA: TGTGCCAGCAGCTTTTTCGGTGTGAAGGGACAGACGAATGGCTACACCTTC. It is translated as CASSFFGVKGQTNGYTF.

This clone was counted a few times. The chain recombines TRBV29-1 with TRBJ1-5; the D gene is possibly TRBD1 (5 bases). Trimming stripped 4 bases from V and 4 bases from J, with 8 bases between. This CDR3 comprises 12 residues. Germline V gene data show CDR1 as SQVTM and CDR2 as ANQGSEA. CDR3 amino acids: CSVADINQPQHF. In DNA form, the CDR3 reads TGCAGCGTTGCGGACATTAATCAGCCCCAGCATTTT.